Presented here are 23 T cell receptor beta chains from one specimen sequenced in a study of identical twins. TCRdb redid the calling of the 5' RACE reads with MiXCR, one entry per CDR3 protein. The data contain roughly 720,000 distinct CDR3 sequences, 18% of them singletons. The same data also contributed to another study, on T cells expressing NK-cell markers.

The sequenced sample consisted of PBMCs. These receptor sequences come from a woman aged 18 to 35 in good health.

The V call is TRBV7-9, the J call TRBJ2-3, with a weak D call TRBD2 (6 bases). Germline V gene data show CDR1 as SEHNR and CDR2 as FQNEAQ (reference sequence). V shed 4 bases and J shed 2 bases, with 16 bases lying between them. The CDR3 runs 16 residues. CDR3 DNA sequence: TGTGCCAGCAGCTCTATCGGGACTGCACTCACAGATACGCAGTATTTT. This translates into CASSSIGTALTDTQYF.

The V gene is TRBV7-2, the J gene TRBJ2-7, with 9 bases aligning to TRBD2. This CDR3 has 14 amino acids. Germline CDR1 is SGHTA and CDR2 is FQGNSA. Trimming took 8 bases from V and 0 from J; bases not matched to a gene: 5. CDR3 sequence reads: CASGISGSSYEQYF. The CDR3 DNA sequence: TGTGCCAGCGGTATTAGCGGGAGCTCCTACGAGCAGTACTTC.

The chain combines TRBV29-1 with TRBJ2-5; TRBD2 matches at 11 bases. CDR1 and CDR2 (germline): SQVTM, ANQGSEA. The CDR3 is 14 amino acids. After removal of 3 bases from V and 2 bases from J, the junction contained 2 bases not matched to a gene. CDR3 nucleotide sequence: TGCAGCGTTGAGAGGACTAGCGGGCAAGAGACCCAGTACTTC. Translation: CSVERTSGQETQYF.

This clonotype was observed a few times. The chain links TRBV7-2 to TRBJ2-7; D gene unclear. Germline V lookup: CDR1 SGHTA, CDR2 FQGNSA. This CDR3 comprises 14 residues. Trimming pared 5 bases from V and 7 bases from J, leaving 18 bases between. DNA for the CDR3: TGTGCCAGCAGCACTACCGTTCCACCGACGGAGCAGTACTTC. Its translation: CASSTTVPPTEQYF.

The chain recombines TRBV3-1 with TRBJ2-3; tentatively, D is TRBD1 or TRBD2 (6 bases each). V gave up 0 bases and J gave up 1 base, with 17 bases separating them. In germline, CDR1 is LGHDT, CDR2 YNNKEL (reference sequence). The CDR3 totals 18 residues. CDR3 residues: CASSQDGLEGGRTDTQYF. The CDR3 DNA follows: TGTGCCAGCAGCCAAGATGGCCTGGAGGGGGGCCGCACAGATACGCAGTATTTT.

The V and J genes are TRBV2 and TRBJ1-2; no firm D call. V shed 6 bases and J shed 4 bases, with 15 bases lying between them. Per germline, CDR1 SNHLY and CDR2 FYNNEI. The CDR3 covers 14 residues. CDR3 coding DNA: TGTGCCAGCAGCCCAAAGGCACTGGGCTATGGCTACACCTTC. This codes for CASSPKALGYGYTF.

This clonotype was detected many times. The V call is TRBV27, the J call TRBJ2-3, with D uncertain. Germline assignment: CDR1 MNHEY and CDR2 SMNVEV (reference sequence). The CDR3 totals 13 residues. With 6 bases removed from V and 6 bases from J, the gap between germline ends came to 13 bases. This CDR3 reads CASSIGLLDTQYF. CDR3 sequence (DNA): TGTGCCAGCAGCATAGGCCTCCTCGATACGCAGTATTTT.

The chain uses TRBV2 and TRBJ2-4; no reliable D call. Germline V gene sequence: CDR1 SNHLY, CDR2 FYNNEI. Trimming stripped 4 bases from V and 4 bases from J, with 14 bases between. The CDR3 extends over 15 amino acids. The CDR3 here is CASSGIRVIKNIQYF. CDR3 nucleotide sequence: TGTGCCAGCAGTGGAATCCGGGTCATTAAAAACATTCAGTACTTC.

J is TRBJ1-1 and V is TRBV6-5; 7 bases fit TRBD1. V was pared by 4 bases and J by 2 bases, with 7 bases of the junction left unmatched. Germline V lookup: CDR1 MNHEY, CDR2 SVGAGI. The CDR3 covers 15 residues. The CDR3 DNA reads as TGTGCCAGCAGTTTCCGTAGGACAGGAAACACTGAAGCTTTCTTT. Protein product: CASSFRRTGNTEAFF.

This clonotype has just a few counts. V is TRBV20-1 and J is TRBJ2-1; 11 bases fit TRBD2. Trimming removed 2 bases from V and 4 bases from J; junction bases left unmatched: 7. The CDR3 totals 16 residues. Germline V gene data show CDR1 as DFQATT and CDR2 as SNEGSKA (reference sequence). The CDR3 DNA reads TGCAGTGCTAGAATAGTGGGGACTAGCGGATACAATGAGCAGTTCTTC. Translated: CSARIVGTSGYNEQFF.

This chain joins TRBV5-6 and TRBJ2-7; D unresolved. The V gene lost 0 bases and the J gene lost 0 bases, with 10 bases spanning the gap. Germline values: CDR1 SGHDT, CDR2 YYEEEE. The CDR3 is 15 residues long. For the CDR3, the DNA is TGTGCCAGCAGCTTGGGGCCTTTCCTCTCCTACGAGCAGTACTTC. Translation: CASSLGPFLSYEQYF.

This rearrangement joins TRBV27 to TRBJ2-1; the D gene is possibly TRBD2 (6 bases). There are 12 residues in the CDR3. Germline V lookup: CDR1 MNHEY, CDR2 SMNVEV (reference sequence). V shed 5 bases and J shed 12 bases, with 14 bases lying between them. CDR3 sequence: CASSPPMGGQFF. The CDR3 coding sequence is TGTGCCAGCAGTCCCCCCATGGGAGGGCAGTTCTTC.

This clonotype was picked up many times. V usage is TRBV7-6 and J usage is TRBJ1-1; D gene ambiguous. CDR1 and CDR2 from the germline V gene are SGHVS and FNYEAQ. The length of the CDR3 is 14 residues. The V end lost 2 bases, the J end lost 6 bases, and 13 bases lay between the germline ends. CDR3 in amino acids: CASSLTAKDPEAFF. CDR3 in DNA: TGTGCCAGCAGCTTAACAGCTAAGGACCCTGAAGCTTTCTTT.

This clonotype was picked up a small number of times. The chain uses TRBV7-8 and TRBJ2-3; TRBD2 agrees at 8 bases. V lost 6 bases and J lost 4; bases outside the gene matches: 12. CDR1 is SGHVS, CDR2 FQNEAQ, per germline. The CDR3 runs 16 residues. The CDR3 loop is CASSRNSGIWADTQYF. CDR3 DNA: TGTGCCAGCAGTCGAAATAGCGGGATCTGGGCAGATACGCAGTATTTT.

The chain employs TRBV3-1 and TRBJ1-6, with D possibly being TRBD1 (6 bases). Germline-derived CDR1 and CDR2 are LGHDT and YNNKEL (reference sequence). Trimming took off 3 bases at V and 9 bases at J, with 9 bases between the two ends. This CDR3 is built from 13 residues. The DNA of the CDR3 is TGTGCCAGCAGCCATGAGACAGGTTCACCCCTCCACTTT. Protein: CASSHETGSPLHF.

The chain employs TRBV7-8 and TRBJ2-7; D not resolved. Germline V lookup: CDR1 SGHVS, CDR2 FQNEAQ. The CDR3 is 15 residues long. The V end lost 1 base, the J end lost 3 bases, and 13 bases lay between the germline ends. The CDR3 region has the DNA TGTGCCAGCAGCTTAGGAGTGGGAAGGAGCTACGAGCAGTACTTC. Translation gives CASSLGVGRSYEQYF.

The chain recombines TRBV6-1 with TRBJ2-3; D possibly uses TRBD1 or TRBD2 (5 bases each). Trimming cost V 7 bases and J 8 bases, with 22 bases left between them. The germline gives CDR1 MNHNS, CDR2 SASEGT. The CDR3 has 15 residues. The DNA of the CDR3 is TGTGCCAGCACCGCCTCGGGACCACCTCAGGGTACGCAGTATTTT. It yields the protein CASTASGPPQGTQYF.

The chain recombines TRBV4-3 with TRBJ1-1; D remains ambiguous. Trimming took 0 bases from V and 5 from J, leaving 7 bases between them. The CDR3 totals 13 residues. Per germline, CDR1 LGHNA and CDR2 YSLEER. The CDR3 here is CASSQDGRTEAFF. Here the CDR3 DNA reads TGCGCCAGCAGCCAAGACGGGCGAACTGAAGCTTTCTTT.

The chain carries TRBV5-1 and TRBJ2-7; D is possibly TRBD2 (5 bases). This CDR3 is 15 amino acids long. V was clipped by 0 bases and J by 7 bases, with 17 bases between them. Germline values: CDR1 SGHRS, CDR2 YFSETQ. The CDR3 bases are TGCGCCAGCAGCTTGGGGGCTAGCACCGTGAGGGAGCAGTACTTC. This sequence encodes CASSLGASTVREQYF.

The CDR3 DNA is TGTGCCATCAGTGAGGGACAGGGCTCACCCCTCCACTTT. Amino acids: CAISEGQGSPLHF. The chain has TRBV10-3 and TRBJ1-6; TRBD1 agrees at 8 bases. This CDR3 comprises 13 residues. Germline assignment: CDR1 ENHRY and CDR2 SYGVKD. After removal of 2 bases from V and 10 bases from J, the junction contained 1 base not matched to a gene.

This clonotype appeared many times. The chain uses TRBV15 and TRBJ2-3; 11 bases align to TRBD2. Trimming removed 0 bases from V and 2 bases from J; junction bases left unmatched: 7. Looked up from germline, CDR1 is LNHNV and CDR2 is YYDKDF (reference sequence). This CDR3 is built from 18 residues. The CDR3 protein is CATSRDPGTSGLTDTQYF. The CDR3 DNA sequence: TGTGCCACCAGCAGAGACCCCGGGACTAGCGGCCTCACAGATACGCAGTATTTT.

There are a few counts of this clonotype. The rearrangement joins TRBV2 to TRBJ2-2; D unclear. The ends were cut back, 4 bases at V and 7 bases at J, with 4 bases in the middle. Germline CDR1 SNHLY, CDR2 FYNNEI. The CDR3 extends over 11 amino acids. In DNA, the CDR3 is TGTGCCAGCAGTGTTTTCGGGGAGCTGTTTTTT. Its translation: CASSVFGELFF.

This sequence joins TRBV19 and TRBJ2-6; D unclear. V gave up 6 bases and J gave up 4 bases, with 16 bases separating them. Germline V gene data show CDR1 as LNHDA and CDR2 as SQIVND (reference sequence). The CDR3 loop spans 16 amino acids. The CDR3: CASSFPVTLGANVLTF. The DNA of the CDR3 is TGTGCCAGTAGCTTCCCGGTCACGTTAGGGGCCAACGTCCTGACTTTC.